These 15 T cell receptor beta chains were sequenced from one sample in a study of T cells in Graves' hyperthyroidism and ophthalmopathy (dated by TCRdb to about 2019). The library was built by means of multiplex PCR. Sequencing was carried out with an Illumina HiSeq 2000. The TCR beta CDR3 regions were amplified from RNA transcripts. The first round of RT-PCR for the TCR CDR3 was performed with the HTBI primer set and the Qiagen OneStep RT-PCR kit. In-frame beta chains were kept once TCRdb had trimmed the public reads at Q25 with fastp and called clones with MiXCR. All rows with the same CDR3 protein become a single entry with the most common DNA and genes. For this sample there are fewer than 500,000 distinct CDR3 sequences; 14% to 15% appear just once. Clones ranked in the top ten supply roughly 13% of the sample. Sequencing was carried out using blood. These receptors all stem from a man aged 18 to 35 with Graves' ophthalmopathy.

As to this clonotype: At one end the junction does not follow the germline gene, possibly because of a read error. The chain employs TRBV5-1 and TRBJ2-3, with 7 bases aligning to TRBD2. Germline V CDR1 and CDR2: SGHRS, YFSETQ. The CDR3 spans 16 residues. In nucleotides, the CDR3 is TGTGCCAGCAGCGCTGCACTAGCGCCACTTGGGGATACGCAGTATTTT. Its protein product is CASSAALAPLGDTQYF.

This clonotype was found many times. The V and J genes are TRBV3-1 and TRBJ2-5, with D possibly matching TRBD1 (5 bases). Germline lookup yields CDR1 LGHDT and CDR2 YNNKEL (reference sequence). This CDR3 has 14 amino acids. V lost 4 bases and J 5 bases, leaving 14 bases between the germline ends. In nucleotides, the CDR3 is TGTGCCAGCAGCCCAACAGGTACCCGGGAGACCCAGTACTTC. This gives the protein CASSPTGTRETQYF.

This clonotype was found many times. The chain joins TRBV3-1 to TRBJ2-5, with unresolved D. Trimming stripped 0 bases from V and 5 bases from J, with 10 bases between. This CDR3 spans 14 amino acids. The germline CDR1 and CDR2 sequences are LGHDT and YNNKEL (reference sequence). In nucleotides, the CDR3 is TGTGCCAGCAGCCAAGAGTTCACAGTTGAGACCCAGTACTTC. Amino acid sequence: CASSQEFTVETQYF.

This clonotype was counted ten times or more. The chain couples TRBV11-2 to TRBJ2-3, with D tentatively TRBD1 (6 bases). The CDR3 contains 13 residues. Trimming pared 8 bases from V and 2 bases from J, leaving 11 bases between. Germline V gene data show CDR1 as SGHAT and CDR2 as FQNNGV. The CDR3 spells CASERGNTDTQYF. The CDR3 DNA follows: TGTGCCAGCGAAAGGGGGAACACAGATACGCAGTATTTT.

This clonotype has at least ten counts. The V gene is TRBV2, the J gene TRBJ2-2; D remains unclear. CDR1 and CDR2 (germline): SNHLY, FYNNEI. This CDR3 comprises 13 residues. V was pared by 7 bases and J by 2 bases, with 8 bases between. CDR3 bases: TGTGCCAGCACCGTAGACAACACCGGGGAGCTGTTTTTT. Amino acid sequence: CASTVDNTGELFF. The full variable domain, completed using reference TRBV2 and TRBJ2-2, is EPEVTQTPSHQVTQMGQEVILRCVPISNHLYFYWYRQILGQKVEFLVSFYNNEISEKSEIFDDQFSVERPDGSNFTLKIRSTKLEDSAMYFCASTVDNTGELFFGEGSRLTVL.

The chain has TRBV24-1 and TRBJ2-1, with TRBD2 identical over 10 bases. V shed 7 bases, J shed 10 bases, and the junction held 27 bases outside the gene matches. This CDR3 region has 20 residues. CDR1 and CDR2 from the germline V gene are KGHDR and SFDVKD. Here the CDR3 reads CATRRGPTSGEAEPTWEQFF. CDR3 in DNA: TGTGCCACCAGACGAGGGCCAACTAGCGGGGAAGCCGAGCCGACGTGGGAGCAGTTCTTC.

CDR3 coding DNA: TGCGCCAGCAGCCAAATTATGGGACAGGCAAACACTGAAGCTTTCTTT. It yields the protein CASSQIMGQANTEAFF. The V gene is TRBV4-1, the J gene TRBJ1-1; 8 bases agree with TRBD1. The germline gives CDR1 MGHRA, CDR2 YSYEKL. The CDR3 covers 16 residues. The V and J ends lost 2 bases and 2 bases, in that order; junction bases with no gene match: 7.

This clonotype was seen only a few times. The chain is built from TRBV7-3 and TRBJ1-3; D uncertain. Germline V gives CDR1 SGHTA, CDR2 FQGTGA. Trimming took 4 bases from V and 2 from J, leaving 6 bases between them. This CDR3 is 13 amino acids long. In DNA, the CDR3 is TGTGCCAGCAGCTCCCTTCCTGGAAACACCATATATTTT. This gives the protein CASSSLPGNTIYF.

The table lists this clonotype with many counts. This chain links TRBV2 with TRBJ1-1; D not certain. Germline CDR1 is SNHLY and CDR2 is FYNNEI. The CDR3 is made up of 13 amino acids. V was cut by 7 bases and J by 1 base, with 10 bases left in between. Written as DNA, the CDR3 is TGTGCCAGCACAAACCAAAAGAACACTGAAGCTTTCTTT. Its translation is CASTNQKNTEAFF.

This clonotype has ten or more counts. This chain links TRBV5-1 with TRBJ2-7; 8 bases are a match to TRBD1. The CDR3 covers 15 residues. The V gene end was trimmed by 4 bases and the J gene end by 3 bases; junction bases not matched to a gene: 9. The germline CDR1 and CDR2 sequences are SGHRS and YFSETQ. Written as DNA, the CDR3 is TGCGCCAGCAGCGAAGGGACAGGCGACAGCTACGAGCAGTACTTC. This translates into CASSEGTGDSYEQYF.

In its sample, this clonotype was seen many times. The chain has TRBV5-6 and TRBJ2-5, with D unresolved. The germline V gene encodes CDR1 SGHDT and CDR2 YYEEEE. V was trimmed by 4 bases and J by 4 bases, leaving 11 bases between them. The CDR3 sequence is 13 residues long. The CDR3 here is CASSRVVGETQYF. In DNA form, the CDR3 reads TGTGCCAGCAGCCGCGTTGTAGGAGAGACCCAGTACTTC.

The chain has TRBV5-1 and TRBJ2-5, with 14 bases identical to TRBD2. V was pared by 4 bases and J by 4 bases, with 6 bases of the junction left unmatched. CDR3 size: 16 residues. Germline CDR1 and CDR2: SGHRS and YFSETQ. Here the CDR3 reads CASSPRLAGGPETQYF. DNA for the CDR3: TGCGCCAGCAGCCCGAGACTAGCGGGAGGGCCAGAGACCCAGTACTTC.

Ten or more counts support this clonotype. V gene TRBV6-1 combines with J gene TRBJ1-1, with TRBD1 identical over 8 bases. Germline-derived CDR1 and CDR2 are MNHNS and SASEGT. V was pared by 0 bases and J by 3 bases, with 3 bases of the junction left unmatched. This CDR3 is built from 15 residues. The CDR3 sequence: CASSEAQGGYTEAFF. As DNA, the CDR3 is TGTGCCAGCAGTGAAGCACAGGGGGGGTACACTGAAGCTTTCTTT.

The sample holds many counts of this clonotype. The chain recombines TRBV2 with TRBJ2-3, with 9 bases identical to TRBD2. This CDR3 is built from 16 residues. Per the germline V gene, CDR1 is SNHLY and CDR2 is FYNNEI. Germline trimming cut 6 bases from V and 4 bases from J; bases unmatched to any gene: 11. CDR3 residues: CASSERSGRFPDTQYF. The CDR3, as DNA: TGTGCCAGCAGCGAAAGGAGCGGGAGGTTTCCAGATACGCAGTATTTT.

The V and J genes are TRBV4-1 and TRBJ2-1; D is ambiguous. Germline V gene sequence: CDR1 MGHRA, CDR2 YSYEKL. CDR3 length: 13 amino acids. V lost 10 bases and J 4 bases, leaving 14 bases between the germline ends. The CDR3 DNA reads TGCGCCACCAAATCCGACTGGTACAATGAGCAGTTCTTC. Amino acid sequence: CATKSDWYNEQFF.